Listed below are T cell receptor beta chains from one sample, sequenced in a study of human T cells and chemical hapten exposure. TCRdb used MiXCR to reprocess the RACE reads, holding one entry per CDR3 protein. Among 270,000 or so distinct CDR3 sequences listed, just under 8% were seen once. Material: whole blood, obtained in connection with sensitization to the hapten diphenylcyclopropenone (DPC). The receptors shown here come from a man between 18 and 29 years old with alopecia areata. Some clones in this sample may be carry-over from other donors' samples. The CDR3 runs from the conserved cysteine through the conserved F or W. D genes are given only for firm matches. Size is stated for part of the rows, as once, few or many counts, or as a class when the clone is expanded.

clone size: .
D gene: .
V gene: TRBV7-8
J gene: TRBJ2-2
CDR3 DNA: TGTGCCAGCAGCCAAACAGAGAACACCGGGGAGCTGTTTTTT
CDR3 protein: CASSQTENTGELFF

clone size: .
D gene: TRBD1
V gene: TRBV10-3
J gene: TRBJ1-5
CDR3 DNA: TGTGCCAGCAAAAATCAGGGGGCCAGCAATCAGCCCCAGCATTTT
CDR3 protein: CASKNQGASNQPQHF

clone size: .
D gene: .
V gene: TRBV24-1
J gene: TRBJ2-3
CDR3 DNA: TGTGCCACCAGTGATTTGTCGGGCTCAGATACGCAGTATTTT
CDR3 protein: CATSDLSGSDTQYF

clone size: .
D gene: .
V gene: TRBV12-5
J gene: TRBJ2-1
CDR3 DNA: TGTGCTAGTGGTTTGGTACCTGGAACGCCGGGCAATGAGCAGTTCTTC
CDR3 protein: CASGLVPGTPGNEQFF

clone size: few
D gene: TRBD1
V gene: TRBV5-6
J gene: TRBJ1-2
CDR3 DNA: TGTGCCAGCAGCATAGGGACAGGAGCTAACTATGGCTACACCTTC
CDR3 protein: CASSIGTGANYGYTF

clone size: .
D gene: TRBD2
V gene: TRBV5-5
J gene: TRBJ2-2
CDR3 DNA: TGTGCCAGCAGCTTAAGGCGCGGGGAGGGGAACACCGGGGAGCTGTTTTTT
CDR3 protein: CASSLRRGEGNTGELFF

clone size: .
D gene: .
V gene: TRBV29-1
J gene: TRBJ2-1
CDR3 DNA: TGCAGCGTTGAAGGGGGGGATGAGCAGTTCTTC
CDR3 protein: CSVEGGDEQFF

clone size: few
D gene: .
V gene: TRBV7-2
J gene: TRBJ1-5
CDR3 DNA: TGTGCCAGCAGTGTGAGGGTGACTCAGCCCCAGCATTTT
CDR3 protein: CASSVRVTQPQHF

clone size: .
D gene: .
V gene: TRBV20-1
J gene: TRBJ2-5
CDR3 DNA: TGCAGTGCTAGGGTGCCTCAAGAGACCCAGTACTTC
CDR3 protein: CSARVPQETQYF

clone size: few
D gene: .
V gene: TRBV4-3
J gene: TRBJ1-3
CDR3 DNA: TGCGCCAGCAGCCAAGGCCCCGGAGGCTCTGGAAACACCATATATTTT
CDR3 protein: CASSQGPGGSGNTIYF

clone size: few
D gene: .
V gene: TRBV5-5
J gene: TRBJ2-3
CDR3 DNA: TGTGCCAGCAGCTTGGCCATCACAGAAAGCACAGATACGCAGTATTTT
CDR3 protein: CASSLAITESTDTQYF

clone size: few
D gene: .
V gene: TRBV28
J gene: TRBJ2-5
CDR3 DNA: TGTGCCAGCAGTTTACCGGAGGCGGCAGCCAACCAAGAGACCCAGTACTTC
CDR3 protein: CASSLPEAAANQETQYF

clone size: few
D gene: .
V gene: TRBV4-2
J gene: TRBJ1-1
CDR3 DNA: TGTGCCAGCAGCCATGAACAGGGCATGAACACTGAAGCTTTCTTT
CDR3 protein: CASSHEQGMNTEAFF

clone size: few
D gene: .
V gene: TRBV12-3/TRBV12-4
J gene: TRBJ2-1
CDR3 DNA: TGTGCCAGCAGTTTAGTCCCGACGCGGGATGAGCAGTTCTTC
CDR3 protein: CASSLVPTRDEQFF

clone size: few
D gene: .
V gene: TRBV4-2
J gene: TRBJ2-1
CDR3 DNA: TGTGCCAGCAGCCAATCCTCTCCCGAATCCTACAATGAGCAGTTCTTC
CDR3 protein: CASSQSSPESYNEQFF

clone size: .
D gene: .
V gene: TRBV20-1
J gene: TRBJ1-4
CDR3 DNA: TGCAGTGCTAGAGGAGGGGGAAGGAATGAAAAACTGTTTTTT
CDR3 protein: CSARGGGRNEKLFF

clone size: few
D gene: .
V gene: TRBV12-5
J gene: TRBJ2-2
CDR3 DNA: TGTGCTAGTGGTTTGGTACTCGTAGAGACGAACACCGGGGAGCTGTTTTTT
CDR3 protein: CASGLVLVETNTGELFF

clone size: many
D gene: .
V gene: TRBV7-2
J gene: TRBJ2-3
CDR3 DNA: TGTGCCAGCAGCTTAGCCAGGGGCACAGATACGCAGTATTTT
CDR3 protein: CASSLARGTDTQYF

clone size: few
D gene: .
V gene: TRBV18
J gene: TRBJ1-5
CDR3 DNA: TGTGCCAGCTCACCGGGGACGGACGATAGCAATCAGCCCCAGCATTTT
CDR3 protein: CASSPGTDDSNQPQHF

clone size: few
D gene: TRBD1
V gene: TRBV5-5
J gene: TRBJ1-1
CDR3 DNA: TGTGCCAGCAGCTCCCATACAGGGGCGCGGGGGCCTGAAGCTTTCTTT
CDR3 protein: CASSSHTGARGPEAFF

clone size: .
D gene: TRBD1
V gene: TRBV29-1
J gene: TRBJ2-3
CDR3 DNA: TGCAGCGTTGACAGGGGGAACACAGATACGCAGTATTTT
CDR3 protein: CSVDRGNTDTQYF

clone size: few
D gene: TRBD1
V gene: TRBV6-2/TRBV6-3
J gene: TRBJ2-2
CDR3 DNA: TGTGCCAGCACCCGAACCCCCTTTCGGGACAGGGGATGGGAGCTGTTTTTT
CDR3 protein: CASTRTPFRDRGWELFF